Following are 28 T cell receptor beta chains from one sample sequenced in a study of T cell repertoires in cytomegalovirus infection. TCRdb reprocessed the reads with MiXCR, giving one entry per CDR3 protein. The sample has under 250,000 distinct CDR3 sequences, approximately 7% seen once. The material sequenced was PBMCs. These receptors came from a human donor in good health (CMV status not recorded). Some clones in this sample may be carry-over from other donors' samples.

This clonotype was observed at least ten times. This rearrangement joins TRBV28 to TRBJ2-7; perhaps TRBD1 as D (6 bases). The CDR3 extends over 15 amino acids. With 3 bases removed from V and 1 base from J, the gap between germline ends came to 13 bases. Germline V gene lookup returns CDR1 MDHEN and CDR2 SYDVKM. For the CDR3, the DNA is TGTGCCAGCAGTTTTAGGTACAGGGCATCCTACGAGCAGTACTTC. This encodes CASSFRYRASYEQYF.

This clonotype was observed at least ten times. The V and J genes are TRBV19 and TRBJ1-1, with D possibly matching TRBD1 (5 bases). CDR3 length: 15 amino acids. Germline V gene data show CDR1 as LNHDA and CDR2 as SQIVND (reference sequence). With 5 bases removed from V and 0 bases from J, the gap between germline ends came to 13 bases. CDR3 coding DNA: TGTGCCAGTAGTTCCCCTGACAGATTGAACACTGAAGCTTTCTTT. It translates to CASSSPDRLNTEAFF. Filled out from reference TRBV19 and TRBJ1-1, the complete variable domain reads DGGITQSPKYLFRKEGQNVTLSCEQNLNHDAMYWYRQDPGQGLRLIYYSQIVNDFQKGDIAEGYSVSREKKESFPLTVTSAQKNPTAFYLCASSSPDRLNTEAFFGQGTRLTVV.

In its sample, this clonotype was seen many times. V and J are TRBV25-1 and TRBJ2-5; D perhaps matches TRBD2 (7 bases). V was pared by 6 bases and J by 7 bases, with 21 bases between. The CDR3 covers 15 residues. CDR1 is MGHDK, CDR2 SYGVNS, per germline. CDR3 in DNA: TGTGCCAGCAGAGCGGTTGGGGGGGGGCCTGTGACCCAGTACTTC. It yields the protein CASRAVGGGPVTQYF.

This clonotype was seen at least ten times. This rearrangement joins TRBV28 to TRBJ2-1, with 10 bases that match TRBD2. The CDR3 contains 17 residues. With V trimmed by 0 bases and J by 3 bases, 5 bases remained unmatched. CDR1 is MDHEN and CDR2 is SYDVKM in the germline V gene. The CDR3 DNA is TGTGCCAGCAGTTTATGGAGCGGGGGGGCATACTACAATGAGCAGTTCTTC. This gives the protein CASSLWSGGAYYNEQFF.

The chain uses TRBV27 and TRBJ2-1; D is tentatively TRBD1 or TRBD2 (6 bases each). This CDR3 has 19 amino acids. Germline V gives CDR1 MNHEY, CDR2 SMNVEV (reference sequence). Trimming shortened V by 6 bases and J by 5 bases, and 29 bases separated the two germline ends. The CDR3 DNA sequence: TGTGCCAGCAGGTCAAGCCCGCTAGTCGGGGGCGTCTATAACAATGAGCAGTTCTTC. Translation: CASRSSPLVGGVYNNEQFF.

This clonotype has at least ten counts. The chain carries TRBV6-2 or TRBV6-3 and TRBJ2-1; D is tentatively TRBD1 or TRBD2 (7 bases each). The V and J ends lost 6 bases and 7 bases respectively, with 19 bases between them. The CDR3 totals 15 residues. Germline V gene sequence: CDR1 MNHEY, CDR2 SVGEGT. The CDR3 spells CASRNGGTAGNEQFF. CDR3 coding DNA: TGTGCCAGCAGAAACGGGGGGACAGCCGGGAATGAGCAGTTCTTC.

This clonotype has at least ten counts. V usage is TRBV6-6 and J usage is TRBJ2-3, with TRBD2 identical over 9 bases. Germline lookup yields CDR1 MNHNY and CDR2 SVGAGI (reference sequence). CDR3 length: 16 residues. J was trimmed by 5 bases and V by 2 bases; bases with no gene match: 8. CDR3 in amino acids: CASSYEPSGVRDTQYF. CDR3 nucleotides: TGTGCCAGCAGTTACGAACCTAGCGGGGTGAGAGATACGCAGTATTTT.

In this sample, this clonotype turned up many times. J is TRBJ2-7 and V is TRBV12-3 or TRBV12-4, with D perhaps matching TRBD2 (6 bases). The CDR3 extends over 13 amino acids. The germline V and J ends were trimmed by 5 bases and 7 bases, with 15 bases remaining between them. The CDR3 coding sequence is TGTGCCAGCAGTGCGGGGTGGGTGGGGGAGCAGTACTTC. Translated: CASSAGWVGEQYF.

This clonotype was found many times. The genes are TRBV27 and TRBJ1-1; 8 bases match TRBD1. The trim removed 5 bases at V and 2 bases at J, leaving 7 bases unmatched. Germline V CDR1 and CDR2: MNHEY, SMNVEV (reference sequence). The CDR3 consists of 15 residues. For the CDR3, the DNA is TGTGCCAGCAGTCGCGGACAGGGTACTAACACTGAAGCTTTCTTT. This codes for CASSRGQGTNTEAFF.

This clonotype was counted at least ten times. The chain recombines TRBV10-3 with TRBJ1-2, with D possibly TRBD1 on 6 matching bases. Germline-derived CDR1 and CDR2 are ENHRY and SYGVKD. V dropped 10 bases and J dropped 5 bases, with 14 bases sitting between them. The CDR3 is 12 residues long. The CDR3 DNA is TGTGCCAGCCGAGGGGGGCCATATGGCTACACCTTC. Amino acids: CASRGGPYGYTF.

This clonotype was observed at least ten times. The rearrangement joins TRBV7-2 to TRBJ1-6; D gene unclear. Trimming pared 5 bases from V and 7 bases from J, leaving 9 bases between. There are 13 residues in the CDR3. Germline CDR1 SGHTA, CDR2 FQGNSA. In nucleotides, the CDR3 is TGTGCCAGCAGCGCCCACAGAAATTCACCCCTCCACTTT. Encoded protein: CASSAHRNSPLHF. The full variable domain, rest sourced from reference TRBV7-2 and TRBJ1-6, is GAGVSQSPSNKVTEKGKDVELRCDPISGHTALYWYRQSLGQGLEFLIYFQGNSAPDKSGLPSDRFSAERTGGSVSTLTIQRTQQEDSAVYLCASSAHRNSPLHFGNGTRLTVT.

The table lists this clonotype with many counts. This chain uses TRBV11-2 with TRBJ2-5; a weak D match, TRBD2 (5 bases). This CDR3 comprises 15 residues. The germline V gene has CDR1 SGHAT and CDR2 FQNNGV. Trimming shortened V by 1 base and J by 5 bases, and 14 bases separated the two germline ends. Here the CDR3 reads CASSLVMGPGETQYF. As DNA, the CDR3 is TGTGCCAGCAGCTTAGTTATGGGCCCGGGGGAGACCCAGTACTTC.

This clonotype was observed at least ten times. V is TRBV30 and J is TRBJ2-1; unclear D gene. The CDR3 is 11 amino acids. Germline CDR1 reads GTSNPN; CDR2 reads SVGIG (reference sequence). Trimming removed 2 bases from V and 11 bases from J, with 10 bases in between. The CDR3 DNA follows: TGTGCCTGGAGTCCCTCAACCCAGCAGTTCTTC. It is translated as CAWSPSTQQFF. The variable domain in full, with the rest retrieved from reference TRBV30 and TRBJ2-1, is SQTIHQWPATLVQPVGSPLSLECTVEGTSNPNLYWYRQAAGRGLQLLFYSVGIGQISSEVPQNLSASRPQDRQFILSSKKLLLSDSGFYLCAWSPSTQQFFGPGTRLTVL.

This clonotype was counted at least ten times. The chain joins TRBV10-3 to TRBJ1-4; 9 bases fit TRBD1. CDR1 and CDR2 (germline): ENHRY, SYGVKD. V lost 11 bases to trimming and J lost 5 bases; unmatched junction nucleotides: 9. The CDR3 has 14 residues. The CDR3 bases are TGTGCCGCCAGCGACAGGGGGGAGAATGAAAAACTGTTTTTT. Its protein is CAASDRGENEKLFF.

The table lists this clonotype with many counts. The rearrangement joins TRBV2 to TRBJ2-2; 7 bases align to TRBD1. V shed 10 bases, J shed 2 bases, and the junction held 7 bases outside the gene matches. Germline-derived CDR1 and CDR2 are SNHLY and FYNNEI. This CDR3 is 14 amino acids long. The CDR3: CATHGTDNTGELFF. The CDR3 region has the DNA TGTGCCACCCACGGGACAGACAACACCGGGGAGCTGTTTTTT.

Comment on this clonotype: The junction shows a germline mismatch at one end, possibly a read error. The CDR3 sequence is CRAPRSGQETQYF. CDR3 coding DNA: TGCCGTGCTCCCCGTAGCGGACAAGAGACCCAGTACTTC. The gene calls are TRBV20-1 and TRBJ2-5; TRBD2 might be the D (6 bases). Germline CDR1 and CDR2: DFQATT and SNEGSKA (reference sequence). The CDR3 runs to 13 residues.

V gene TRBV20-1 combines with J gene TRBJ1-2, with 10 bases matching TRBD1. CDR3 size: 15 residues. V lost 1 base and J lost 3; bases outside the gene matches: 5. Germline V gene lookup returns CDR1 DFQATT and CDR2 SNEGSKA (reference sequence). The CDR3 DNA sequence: TGCAGTGCTAGAGGTCGGGACAGGGGAGACTATGGCTACACCTTC. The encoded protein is CSARGRDRGDYGYTF.

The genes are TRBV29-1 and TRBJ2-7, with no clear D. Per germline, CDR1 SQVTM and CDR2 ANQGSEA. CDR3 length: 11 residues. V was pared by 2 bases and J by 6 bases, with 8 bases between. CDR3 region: CSVELSLEQYF. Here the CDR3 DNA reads TGCAGCGTTGAACTTTCACTCGAGCAGTACTTC.

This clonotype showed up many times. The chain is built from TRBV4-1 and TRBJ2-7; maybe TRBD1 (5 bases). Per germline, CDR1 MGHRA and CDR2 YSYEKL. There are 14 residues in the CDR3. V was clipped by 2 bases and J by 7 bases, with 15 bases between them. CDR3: CASSQLTGSGEQYF. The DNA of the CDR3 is TGCGCCAGCAGCCAACTAACAGGTTCTGGGGAGCAGTACTTC.

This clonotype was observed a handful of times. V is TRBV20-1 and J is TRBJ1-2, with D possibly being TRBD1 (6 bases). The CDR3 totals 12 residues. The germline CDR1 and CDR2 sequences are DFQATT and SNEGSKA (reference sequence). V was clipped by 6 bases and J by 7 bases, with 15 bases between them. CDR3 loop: CSAREGDSGYTF. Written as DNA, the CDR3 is TGCAGTGCCCGAGAGGGGGATAGTGGCTACACCTTC.

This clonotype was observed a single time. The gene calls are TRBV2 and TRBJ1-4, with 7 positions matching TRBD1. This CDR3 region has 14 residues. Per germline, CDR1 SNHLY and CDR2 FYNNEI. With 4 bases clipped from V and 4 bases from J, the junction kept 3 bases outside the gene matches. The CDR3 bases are TGTGCCAGCAGTGCCCAGGGGGGTAATGAAAAACTGTTTTTT. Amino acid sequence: CASSAQGGNEKLFF.

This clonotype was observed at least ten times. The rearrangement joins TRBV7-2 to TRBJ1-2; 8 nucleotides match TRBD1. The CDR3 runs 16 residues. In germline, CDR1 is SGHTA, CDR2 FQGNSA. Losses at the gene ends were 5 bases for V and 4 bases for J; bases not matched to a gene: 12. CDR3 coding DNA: TGTGCCAGCAGCGCAGCCGGGACAGGAGGCGCCTATGGCTACACCTTC. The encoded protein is CASSAAGTGGAYGYTF.

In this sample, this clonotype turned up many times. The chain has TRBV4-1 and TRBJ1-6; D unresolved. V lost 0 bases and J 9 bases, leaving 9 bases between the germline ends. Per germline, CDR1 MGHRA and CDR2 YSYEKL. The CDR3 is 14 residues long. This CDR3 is CASSQDIQLSPLHF. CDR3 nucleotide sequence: TGCGCCAGCAGCCAAGATATTCAGCTTTCACCCCTCCACTTT.

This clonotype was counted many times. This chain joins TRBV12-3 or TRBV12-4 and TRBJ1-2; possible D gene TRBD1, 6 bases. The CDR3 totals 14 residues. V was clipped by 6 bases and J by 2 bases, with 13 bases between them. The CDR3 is CASRLLGGNYGYTF. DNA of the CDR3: TGTGCCAGCAGACTCCTAGGGGGGAACTATGGCTACACCTTC.

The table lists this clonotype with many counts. The CDR3 nucleotides read TGTGCCATCAGTGCGGACAGGGTGAACATGGAGCAGTACTTC. The encoded protein is CAISADRVNMEQYF. V gene TRBV10-3 combines with J gene TRBJ2-7; 8 positions match TRBD1. The junction had 9 bases not matched to a gene; V was cut back by 4 bases and J by 7 bases. The CDR3 consists of 14 residues. Germline assignment: CDR1 ENHRY and CDR2 SYGVKD.

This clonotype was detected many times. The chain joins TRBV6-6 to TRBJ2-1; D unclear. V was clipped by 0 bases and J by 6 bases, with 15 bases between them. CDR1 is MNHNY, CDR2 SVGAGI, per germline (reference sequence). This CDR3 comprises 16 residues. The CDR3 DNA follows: TGTGCCAGCAGTTACTCGAGTCTCCCCGTTCCCAATGAGCAGTTCTTC. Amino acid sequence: CASSYSSLPVPNEQFF.

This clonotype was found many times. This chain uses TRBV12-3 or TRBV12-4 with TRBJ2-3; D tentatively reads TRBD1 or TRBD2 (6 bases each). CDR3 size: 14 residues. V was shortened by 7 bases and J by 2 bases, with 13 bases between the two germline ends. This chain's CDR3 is CASTRGAFTDTQYF. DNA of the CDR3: TGTGCCAGCACAAGGGGGGCCTTCACAGATACGCAGTATTTT.

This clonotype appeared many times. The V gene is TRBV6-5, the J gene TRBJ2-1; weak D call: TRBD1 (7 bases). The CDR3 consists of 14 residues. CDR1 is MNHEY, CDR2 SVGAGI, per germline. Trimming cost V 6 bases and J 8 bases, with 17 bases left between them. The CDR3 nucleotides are TGTGCCAGCAGCCTACTCAGGGGGGCGGATGAGCAGTTCTTC. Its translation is CASSLLRGADEQFF.